What follows are 7 T cell receptor beta chains derived from one specimen sequenced in a study of blood T cell repertoires in COVID-19. Libraries were prepared by immunoSEQ multiplex PCR; TCRdb keeps only in-frame clonotypes and omits some of them. The sample includes some 380,000 clones, around 90% seen only once; the top ten take roughly 6.8%. What was sequenced was peripheral blood. These receptors were obtained from a man between 18 and 35 years old with active or convalescent COVID-19.

A remark on this clone: At one of its ends the junction is not consistent with the germline gene, which may arise from a read error. The rearrangement uses TRBV7-2 and TRBJ2-7; the match to TRBD1 covers 7 bases. This CDR3 is built from 17 residues. Germline loops: CDR1 SGHTA, CDR2 FQGNSA. The CDR3 sequence is CASSLGGGRGGSVEQYF. The CDR3 region has the DNA TGTGCCAGCAGTTTAGGGGGTGGGAGAGGGGGCTCCGTCGAGCAGTACTTC.

The chain recombines TRBV6-6 with TRBJ1-1, with a tentative D call TRBD1 (6 bases). V lost 4 bases and J 6 bases, leaving 18 bases between the germline ends. The CDR3 is made up of 15 amino acids. Germline loops: CDR1 MNHNY, CDR2 SVGAGI (reference sequence). The DNA of the CDR3 is TGTGCCAGCAGTTCCCTACAGGGTTTTCAGTCTGAAGCTTTCTTT. This encodes CASSSLQGFQSEAFF.

With respect to this clone: An end of the junction does not agree with germline; a read error may underlie this. This chain joins TRBV7-9 and TRBJ2-3, with TRBD1 matching over 8 bases. From germline, CDR1 is SEHNR and CDR2 FQNEAQ (reference sequence). The CDR3 runs to 12 residues. In DNA form, the CDR3 reads TGTGCCAGCAGCCCACGGACAGGGATCTTGGATTTT. Translated: CASSPRTGILDF.

The rearrangement links TRBV5-6 to TRBJ1-4; TRBD1 agrees at 9 bases. V shed 3 bases, J shed 3 bases, and the junction held 6 bases outside the gene matches. The CDR3 has 16 residues. The germline V gene encodes CDR1 SGHDT and CDR2 YYEEEE. CDR3 bases: TGTGCCAGCAGCTGGAGACAGGGGGTGGCTAATGAAAAACTGTTTTTT. It codes for CASSWRQGVANEKLFF.

This clone showed up just a few times. The chain links TRBV6-2 or TRBV6-3 to TRBJ2-1; no firm D call. Germline-derived CDR1 and CDR2 are MNHEY and SVGEGT. This CDR3 has 12 residues. Trimming removed 4 bases at V and 7 bases at J, with 8 bases between. The CDR3: CASSSSRNEQFF. CDR3 nucleotides: TGTGCCAGCAGTTCCTCGCGGAATGAGCAGTTCTTC.

The DNA for the CDR3 is TGTGCCAGCCAGGCCGCTGGCAATGAGCAGTTCTTC. Translated: CASQAAGNEQFF. V and J are TRBV27 and TRBJ2-1; D is unresolved. Trimming took off 8 bases at V and 6 bases at J, with 11 bases between the two ends. The germline gives CDR1 MNHEY, CDR2 SMNVEV (reference sequence). This CDR3 is built from 12 residues.

The chain's CDR3 is CASSRSRETQYF. Here the CDR3 DNA reads TGTGCCAGCAGTAGATCTAGGGAGACCCAGTACTTC. V is TRBV6-2 or TRBV6-3 and J is TRBJ2-5, with D unresolved. Germline CDR1 and CDR2: MNHEY and SVGEGT. V dropped 5 bases and J dropped 5 bases, with 9 bases sitting between them. The CDR3 extends over 12 amino acids.